This entry is about one T cell receptor beta chain. Its target is not known. This record comes from a study of T cell repertoires in cytomegalovirus infection. TCRdb re-called the reads with MiXCR, one entry per CDR3 protein. The sample carries around 290,000 distinct CDR3 sequences, under 30% recorded once. V gave up 4 bases and J gave up 0 bases, with 6 bases separating them. CDR1 WSHSY and CDR2 SAAADI come from the germline V gene. This CDR3 region has 13 residues. Study-level findings and limits: The study identified carriers of CMV plus the relevant HLA from cumulative public TCR beta family frequency.

This sequence originates from a human donor in good health (CMV status not recorded). Some clones in this sample may be carry-over from other donors' samples. The sequenced material came from PBMCs. This rearrangement joins TRBV10-2 to TRBJ1-1; D unresolved. CDR3 loop: CASSGKLNTEAFF. DNA of the CDR3: TGCGCCAGCAGTGGGAAATTGAACACTGAAGCTTTCTTT.